Presented here are 27 T cell receptor beta chains from one specimen sequenced in a study of shared clonotypes between healthy human individuals. The table came from immunoSEQ multiplex PCR; TCRdb's copy has only in-frame clones and leaves some out. The table records about 530,000 clones, 75% to 80% of them present only once. The source material was PBMCs. All receptors derive from a woman aged 40 to 50 in good health. Some clones in this sample may be carry-over from other donors' samples.

The rearrangement uses TRBV9 and TRBJ1-2; 7 bases are shared with TRBD1. This CDR3 is built from 17 residues. The trim removed 1 base at V and 8 bases at J, leaving 17 bases unmatched. CDR1 and CDR2 from the germline V gene are SGDLS and YYNGEE. The CDR3, as DNA: TGTGCCAGCAGCGTATTCTCGGGACAGAAACCATCGGGGGGCTACACCTTC. It encodes CASSVFSGQKPSGGYTF.

The rearrangement uses TRBV6-1 and TRBJ2-3, with unresolved D. The CDR3 has 13 amino acids. The V end lost 6 bases, the J end lost 5 bases, and 12 bases lay between the germline ends. CDR1 MNHNS and CDR2 SASEGT come from the germline V gene. CDR3 region: CASSDPDIDTQYF. The CDR3 DNA follows: TGTGCCAGCAGCGACCCAGATATAGATACGCAGTATTTT.

The CDR3 DNA reads TGTGCCAGCAGCTTGGGACAGGGGCTGAATGTCGATGAGCAGTTCTTC. Its translation: CASSLGQGLNVDEQFF. The chain is built from TRBV5-6 and TRBJ2-1, with 8 bases fitting TRBD1. The germline CDR1 and CDR2 sequences are SGHDT and YYEEEE. The V gene end was trimmed by 0 bases and the J gene end by 8 bases; junction bases not matched to a gene: 10. The CDR3 is 16 residues long.

The genes are TRBV18 and TRBJ2-7, with D unclear. Trimming left V 2 bases short and J 1 base short, with 6 bases between. This CDR3 has 13 amino acids. Germline values: CDR1 KGHSH, CDR2 LQKENI. Written as DNA, the CDR3 is TGTGCCAGCTCACCAGGCGGTTCCTACGAGCAGTACTTC. This codes for CASSPGGSYEQYF.

The J gene is TRBJ2-7, the V gene TRBV7-6; 9 positions agree with TRBD1. Germline assignment: CDR1 SGHVS and CDR2 FNYEAQ. There are 15 residues in the CDR3. Unmatched junction bases numbered 11, after V lost 4 bases and J lost 7 bases. The CDR3 DNA reads as TGTGCCAGCAGCTCCTCCGGGACAGGGACATGGGAGCAGTACTTC. Amino acids: CASSSSGTGTWEQYF.

V usage is TRBV7-9 and J usage is TRBJ1-2; 8 bases align to TRBD1. Germline V gives CDR1 SEHNR, CDR2 FQNEAQ (reference sequence). V lost 2 bases, J lost 4 bases, and 3 bases stayed unmatched. The CDR3 runs to 14 residues. The CDR3 loop reads CASSLPGGAYGYTF. The CDR3 bases are TGTGCCAGCAGCTTACCAGGGGGCGCCTATGGCTACACCTTC.

The chain recombines TRBV5-1 with TRBJ2-5; tentatively, D is TRBD1 (6 bases). The J call may be wrong; the DNA end is better matched by TRBJ2-7. The CDR3 is 14 residues long. The germline V gene encodes CDR1 SGHRS and CDR2 YFSETQ. DNA for the CDR3: TGCGCCAGCAGCTTGGATCAGGGACACTACGAGCAGTACTTC. As protein: CASSLDQGHYEQYF.

The chain is built from TRBV7-8 and TRBJ1-4; TRBD1 agrees at 7 bases. The germline gives CDR1 SGHVS, CDR2 FQNEAQ. After removal of 4 bases from V and 3 bases from J, the junction contained 5 bases not matched to a gene. The CDR3 is 15 residues long. The CDR3 nucleotides read TGTGCCAGCAGCTCGTGGACAGGTCCTAATGAAAAACTGTTTTTT. Amino acid sequence: CASSSWTGPNEKLFF.

This clone appeared a few times. This rearrangement joins TRBV5-1 to TRBJ2-7; unclear D gene. The CDR3 contains 14 residues. The ends were cut back, 3 bases at V and 0 bases at J, with 10 bases in the middle. Germline lookup yields CDR1 SGHRS and CDR2 YFSETQ. CDR3 sequence (DNA): TGCGCCAGCAGCTCACTGACAAGCTCCTACGAGCAGTACTTC. This gives the protein CASSSLTSSYEQYF. Supplemented by reference TRBV5-1 and TRBJ2-7, the full variable domain reads KAGVTQTPRYLIKTRGQQVTLSCSPISGHRSVSWYQQTPGQGLQFLFEYFSETQRNKGNFPGRFSGRQFSNSRSEMNVSTLELGDSALYLCASSSLTSSYEQYFGPGTRLTVT.

As for this clone: This CDR3 is also generated by other DNA sequences in the sample. The CDR3 loop reads CASSAGLGYEQYF. The CDR3 DNA reads TGTGCCAGCAGCGCTGGACTAGGATACGAGCAGTACTTC. This chain connects TRBV5-6 to TRBJ2-7; 7 positions agree with TRBD2. The CDR3 is made up of 13 amino acids. V lost 4 bases and J lost 4; bases outside the gene matches: 5. Germline loops: CDR1 SGHDT, CDR2 YYEEEE.

The chain employs TRBV6-1 and TRBJ1-3, with no clear D. Germline V gives CDR1 MNHNS, CDR2 SASEGT. Trimming removed 2 bases from V and 0 bases from J, with 11 bases in between. CDR3 length: 16 residues. The CDR3 region has the DNA TGTGCCAGCAGTGAAAGTGGCACCCGCTCTGGAAACACCATATATTTT. Translating it yields CASSESGTRSGNTIYF.

This sequence joins TRBV7-8 and TRBJ1-5; D possibly corresponds to TRBD1 (6 bases). The V gene's germline CDR1 is SGHVS and CDR2 FQNEAQ. V lost 5 bases to trimming and J lost 6 bases, with 17 bases between them. The CDR3 spans 15 residues. The CDR3 DNA reads as TGTGCCAGCAGCACCTCCGCGGGGGCTGGTCAGCCCCAGCATTTT. Translation: CASSTSAGAGQPQHF. Full variable domain (missing parts from reference TRBV7-8 and TRBJ1-5): GAGVSQSPRYKVAKRGQDVALRCDPISGHVSLFWYQQALGQGPEFLTYFQNEAQLDKSGLPSDRFFAERPEGSVSTLKIQRTQQEDSAVYLCASSTSAGAGQPQHFGDGTRLSIL.

This clone turned up a few times. Distinct nucleotide sequences in the sample also encode this CDR3. The CDR3 protein is CAWSAPNSGNTIYF. CDR3 bases: TGTGCCTGGAGTGCCCCTAACTCTGGAAACACCATATATTTT. The rearrangement joins TRBV30 to TRBJ1-3, with no clear D. Trimming cost V 1 base and J 0 bases, with 7 bases left between them. Looked up from germline, CDR1 is GTSNPN and CDR2 is SVGIG (reference sequence). The CDR3 has 14 residues.

CDR3 bases: TGCAGTGCAGGAGGGCTTAACACCATATATTTT. Encoded protein: CSAGGLNTIYF. The chain couples TRBV20-1 to TRBJ1-3; unclear D gene. The CDR3 extends over 11 amino acids. Per germline, CDR1 DFQATT and CDR2 SNEGSKA (reference sequence). V was trimmed by 6 bases and J by 7 bases, leaving 10 bases between them.

In its sample, this clone was seen once. The rearrangement uses TRBV2 and TRBJ2-2, with 7 bases identical to TRBD2. V dropped 6 bases and J dropped 5; count of bases not matched to a gene: 15. Germline values: CDR1 SNHLY, CDR2 FYNNEI. This CDR3 is 17 amino acids long. The chain's CDR3 is CASSHDTSASGTGELFF. CDR3 nucleotides: TGTGCCAGCAGCCACGATACTAGCGCAAGCGGTACCGGGGAGCTGTTTTTT.

The J gene is TRBJ2-2, the V gene TRBV28; D gene unclear. This CDR3 is built from 12 residues. Trimming shortened V by 2 bases and J by 5 bases, and 3 bases separated the two germline ends. Per the germline V gene, CDR1 is MDHEN and CDR2 is SYDVKM. The CDR3 coding sequence is TGTGCCAGCAGTTTAGCGACCGGGGAGCTGTTTTTT. Amino acids: CASSLATGELFF.

V gene TRBV7-2 combines with J gene TRBJ2-7; the match to TRBD1 covers 7 bases. The CDR3 totals 16 residues. Trimming took 1 base from V and 4 from J; bases not matched to a gene: 10. Germline CDR1 is SGHTA and CDR2 is FQGNSA. CDR3 DNA: TGTGCCAGCAGCTTAGAGTATTCGAGGGGGCGGTACGAGCAGTACTTC. Translating gives CASSLEYSRGRYEQYF.

This clone was observed a handful of times. The chain joins TRBV19 to TRBJ1-4, with D unclear. Trimming stripped 3 bases from V and 1 base from J, with 6 bases between. The CDR3 has 14 residues. Germline V lookup: CDR1 LNHDA, CDR2 SQIVND (reference sequence). CDR3 residues: CASSISVTNEKLFF. The DNA of the CDR3 is TGTGCCAGTAGTATCAGTGTAACTAATGAAAAACTGTTTTTT.

The chain uses TRBV7-2 and TRBJ2-1; 12 nucleotides align to TRBD2. The CDR3 has 15 amino acids. Per germline, CDR1 SGHTA and CDR2 FQGNSA. V was pared by 5 bases and J by 8 bases, with 7 bases of the junction left unmatched. CDR3: CASSTTSGRRDEQFF. The CDR3 bases are TGTGCCAGCAGCACCACTAGCGGGAGGAGGGATGAGCAGTTCTTC. Supplemented by reference TRBV7-2 and TRBJ2-1, the full variable domain reads GAGVSQSPSNKVTEKGKDVELRCDPISGHTALYWYRQSLGQGLEFLIYFQGNSAPDKSGLPSDRFSAERTGGSVSTLTIQRTQQEDSAVYLCASSTTSGRRDEQFFGPGTRLTVL.

The chain employs TRBV18 and TRBJ2-7; D is undetermined. Germline V lookup: CDR1 KGHSH, CDR2 LQKENI. This CDR3 has 14 amino acids. V lost 2 bases to trimming and J lost 2 bases, with 10 bases between them. This chain's CDR3 is CASSPGLDAYEQYF. As DNA, the CDR3 is TGTGCCAGCTCACCAGGGCTCGACGCCTACGAGCAGTACTTC.

This clone has just a few counts. Within the sample, other DNA sequences also encode this same CDR3. The chain is built from TRBV7-3 and TRBJ2-3, with TRBD2 identical over 7 bases. The CDR3 covers 14 residues. Germline CDR1 SGHTA, CDR2 FQGTGA. The V gene end was trimmed by 0 bases and the J gene end by 6 bases; junction bases not matched to a gene: 3. CDR3: CASSLTGGLDTQYF. The CDR3 bases are TGTGCCAGCAGCTTAACGGGAGGGTTGGATACGCAGTATTTT.

The chain joins TRBV6-5 to TRBJ1-2; no clear D. Germline-derived CDR1 and CDR2 are MNHEY and SVGAGI. The CDR3 totals 15 residues. V was cut by 7 bases and J by 2 bases, with 17 bases left in between. CDR3 amino acids: CASTQILAGNYGYTF. The CDR3 nucleotides are TGTGCCAGCACCCAAATCCTGGCGGGAAACTATGGCTACACCTTC.

In DNA, the CDR3 is TGTGCCAGCACCGGCCGAGAGAACACTGAAGCTTTCTTT. It is translated as CASTGRENTEAFF. The genes are TRBV6-6 and TRBJ1-1; D gene uncertain. V lost 7 bases to trimming and J lost 1 base, with 10 bases between them. The germline CDR1 and CDR2 sequences are MNHNY and SVGAGI (reference sequence). CDR3 length equals 13 residues.

In this sample, this clone turned up once. As DNA, the CDR3 is TGTGCCAGTAGAGCGGGAGGAGAGACCCAGTACTTC. As protein: CASRAGGETQYF. V usage is TRBV19 and J usage is TRBJ2-5; 9 nucleotides agree with TRBD2. Germline assignment: CDR1 LNHDA and CDR2 SQIVND (reference sequence). Losses at the gene ends were 6 bases for V and 4 bases for J; bases not matched to a gene: 0. CDR3 length: 12 residues.

V gene TRBV5-4 combines with J gene TRBJ2-3, with TRBD1 as a possible D gene (5 bases). Germline assignment: CDR1 SGHNT and CDR2 YYREEE (reference sequence). The germline V and J ends were trimmed by 3 bases and 2 bases, with 7 bases remaining between them. The CDR3 length is 13 residues. The CDR3 coding sequence is TGTGCCAGCAGCTCCGGACACACAGATACGCAGTATTTT. Its protein is CASSSGHTDTQYF.

Of note for this clone: The same CDR3 arises from other DNA sequences in this sample as well. The chain recombines TRBV11-2 with TRBJ2-3; D is unclear. The length of the CDR3 is 14 residues. Trimming left V 1 base short and J 0 bases short, with 5 bases between. The germline CDR1 and CDR2 sequences are SGHAT and FQNNGV. CDR3 protein: CASSLGLSTDTQYF. In DNA, the CDR3 is TGTGCCAGCAGCTTAGGATTAAGCACAGATACGCAGTATTTT.

V gene TRBV10-3 combines with J gene TRBJ1-3; D gene uncertain. This CDR3 spans 13 amino acids. CDR1 is ENHRY, CDR2 SYGVKD, per germline. Trimming took off 6 bases at V and 11 bases at J, with 17 bases between the two ends. The CDR3 loop reads CAIRSTLERAIYF. The CDR3, as DNA: TGTGCCATCAGGAGCACCCTGGAAAGGGCCATATATTTT.